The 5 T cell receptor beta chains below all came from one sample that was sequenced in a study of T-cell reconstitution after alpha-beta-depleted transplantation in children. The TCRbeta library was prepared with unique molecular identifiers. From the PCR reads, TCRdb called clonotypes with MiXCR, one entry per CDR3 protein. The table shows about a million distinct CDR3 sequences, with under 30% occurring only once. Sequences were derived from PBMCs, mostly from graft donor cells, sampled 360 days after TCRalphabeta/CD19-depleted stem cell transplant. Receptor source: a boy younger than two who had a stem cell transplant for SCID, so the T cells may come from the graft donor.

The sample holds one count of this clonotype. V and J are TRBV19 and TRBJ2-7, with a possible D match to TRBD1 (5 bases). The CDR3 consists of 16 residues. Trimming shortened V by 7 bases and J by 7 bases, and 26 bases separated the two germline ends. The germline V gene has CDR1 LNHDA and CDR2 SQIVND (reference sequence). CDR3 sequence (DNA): TGTGCCAGTACCTCCGCCTTAGGGGTCCAGCCATCTGAGCAGTACTTC. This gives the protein CASTSALGVQPSEQYF.

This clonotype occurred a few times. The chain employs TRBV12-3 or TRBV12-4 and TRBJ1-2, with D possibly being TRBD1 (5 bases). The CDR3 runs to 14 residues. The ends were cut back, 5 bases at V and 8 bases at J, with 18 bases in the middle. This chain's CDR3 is CASSMTVEGRGYTF. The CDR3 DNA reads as TGTGCCAGCAGTATGACAGTCGAAGGGAGAGGCTACACCTTC.

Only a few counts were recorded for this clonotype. The CDR3 protein is CASSQEPGQGYNEQFF. In DNA, the CDR3 is TGTGCCAGCAGCCAAGAGCCGGGACAGGGATACAATGAGCAGTTCTTC. The gene calls are TRBV4-2 and TRBJ2-1; 9 bases line up with TRBD1. Germline V CDR1 and CDR2: LGHNA, YNFKEQ. The CDR3 is 16 amino acids. J was trimmed by 4 bases and V by 0 bases; bases with no gene match: 4.

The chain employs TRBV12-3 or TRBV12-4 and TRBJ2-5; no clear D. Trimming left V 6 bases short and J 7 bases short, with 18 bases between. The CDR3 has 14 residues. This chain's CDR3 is CASSSYAAPGTQYF. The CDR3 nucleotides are TGTGCCAGCAGCAGTTATGCAGCCCCGGGGACCCAGTACTTC.

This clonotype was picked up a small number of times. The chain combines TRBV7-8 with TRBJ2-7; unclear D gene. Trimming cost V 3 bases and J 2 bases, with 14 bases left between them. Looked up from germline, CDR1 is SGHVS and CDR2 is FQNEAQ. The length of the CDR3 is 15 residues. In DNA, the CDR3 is TGTGCCAGCAGCTTCCAGCAACAACCCGCCTACGAGCAGTACTTC. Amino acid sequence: CASSFQQQPAYEQYF.